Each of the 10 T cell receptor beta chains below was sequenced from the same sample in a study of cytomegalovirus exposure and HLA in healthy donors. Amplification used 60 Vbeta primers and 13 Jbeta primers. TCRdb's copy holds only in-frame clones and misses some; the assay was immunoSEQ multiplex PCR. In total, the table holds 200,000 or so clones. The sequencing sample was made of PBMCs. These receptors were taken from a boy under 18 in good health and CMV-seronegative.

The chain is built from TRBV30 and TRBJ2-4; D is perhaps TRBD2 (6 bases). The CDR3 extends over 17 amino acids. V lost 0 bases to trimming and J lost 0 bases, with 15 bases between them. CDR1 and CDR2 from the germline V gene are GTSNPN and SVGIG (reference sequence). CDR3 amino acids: CAWSVLGQGLAKNIQYF. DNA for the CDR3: TGTGCCTGGAGTGTACTTGGTCAGGGACTAGCCAAAAACATTCAGTACTTC.

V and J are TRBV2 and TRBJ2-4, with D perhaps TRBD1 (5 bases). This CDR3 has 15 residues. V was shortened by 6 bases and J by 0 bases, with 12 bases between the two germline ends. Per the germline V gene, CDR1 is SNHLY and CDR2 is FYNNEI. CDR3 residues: CASREQDIAKNIQYF. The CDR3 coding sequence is TGTGCCAGCAGAGAACAGGACATAGCCAAAAACATTCAGTACTTC.

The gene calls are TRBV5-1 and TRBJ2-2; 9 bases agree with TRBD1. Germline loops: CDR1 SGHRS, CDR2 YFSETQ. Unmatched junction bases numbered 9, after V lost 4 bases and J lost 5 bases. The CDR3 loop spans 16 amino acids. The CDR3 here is CASSLHPGQGTGELFF. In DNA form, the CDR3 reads TGCGCCAGCAGCCTCCATCCAGGACAGGGGACCGGGGAGCTGTTTTTT. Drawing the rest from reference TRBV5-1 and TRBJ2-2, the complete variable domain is KAGVTQTPRYLIKTRGQQVTLSCSPISGHRSVSWYQQTPGQGLQFLFEYFSETQRNKGNFPGRFSGRQFSNSRSEMNVSTLELGDSALYLCASSLHPGQGTGELFFGEGSRLTVL.

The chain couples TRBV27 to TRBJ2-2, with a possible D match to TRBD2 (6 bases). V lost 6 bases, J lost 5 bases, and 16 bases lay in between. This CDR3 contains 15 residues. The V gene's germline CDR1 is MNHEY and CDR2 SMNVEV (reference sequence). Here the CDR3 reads CASRESRGWTGELFF. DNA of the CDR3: TGTGCCAGCAGAGAGTCCCGGGGGTGGACCGGGGAGCTGTTTTTT.

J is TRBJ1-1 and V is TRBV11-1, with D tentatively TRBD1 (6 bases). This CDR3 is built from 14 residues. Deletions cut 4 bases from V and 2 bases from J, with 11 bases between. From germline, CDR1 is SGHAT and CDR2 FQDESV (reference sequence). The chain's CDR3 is CASSYTGYNTEAFF. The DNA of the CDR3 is TGTGCCAGCAGCTATACAGGGTATAACACTGAAGCTTTCTTT.

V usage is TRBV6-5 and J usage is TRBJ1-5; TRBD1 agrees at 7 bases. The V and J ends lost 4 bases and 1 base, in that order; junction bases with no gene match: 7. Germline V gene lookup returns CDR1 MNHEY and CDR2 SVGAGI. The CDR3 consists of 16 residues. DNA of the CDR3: TGTGCCAGCAGTTCGACAGGGTTGATAAGCAATCAGCCCCAGCATTTT. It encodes CASSSTGLISNQPQHF.

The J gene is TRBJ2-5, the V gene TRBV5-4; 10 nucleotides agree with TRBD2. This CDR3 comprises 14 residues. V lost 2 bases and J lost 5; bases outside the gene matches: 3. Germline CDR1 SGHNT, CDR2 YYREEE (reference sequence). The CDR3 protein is CASSLTSGAETQYF. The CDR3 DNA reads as TGTGCCAGCAGCTTAACTAGCGGGGCTGAGACCCAGTACTTC.

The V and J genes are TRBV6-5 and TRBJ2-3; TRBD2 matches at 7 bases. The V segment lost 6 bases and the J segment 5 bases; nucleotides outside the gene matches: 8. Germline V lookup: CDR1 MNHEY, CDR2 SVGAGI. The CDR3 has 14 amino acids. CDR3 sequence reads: CASSGLGGIDTQYF. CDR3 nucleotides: TGTGCCAGCAGCGGTTTGGGGGGGATAGATACGCAGTATTTT.

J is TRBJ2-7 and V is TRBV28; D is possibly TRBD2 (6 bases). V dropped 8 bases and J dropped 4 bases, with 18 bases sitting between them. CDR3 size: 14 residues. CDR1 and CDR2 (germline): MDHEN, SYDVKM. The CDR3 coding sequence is TGTGCCAGCGGACTACAGCCTAAGGGGTACGAGCAGTACTTC. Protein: CASGLQPKGYEQYF. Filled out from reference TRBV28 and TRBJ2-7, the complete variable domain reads DVKVTQSSRYLVKRTGEKVFLECVQDMDHENMFWYRQDPGLGLRLIYFSYDVKMKEKGDIPEGYSVSREKKERFSLILESASTNQTSMYLCASGLQPKGYEQYFGPGTRLTVT.

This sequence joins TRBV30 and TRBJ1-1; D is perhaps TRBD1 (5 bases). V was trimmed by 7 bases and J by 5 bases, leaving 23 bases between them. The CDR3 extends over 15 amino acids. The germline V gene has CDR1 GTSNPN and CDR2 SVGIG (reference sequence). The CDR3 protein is CALGGRGGWGTEAFF. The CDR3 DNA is TGTGCCTTGGGGGGTAGGGGTGGATGGGGGACTGAAGCTTTCTTT.